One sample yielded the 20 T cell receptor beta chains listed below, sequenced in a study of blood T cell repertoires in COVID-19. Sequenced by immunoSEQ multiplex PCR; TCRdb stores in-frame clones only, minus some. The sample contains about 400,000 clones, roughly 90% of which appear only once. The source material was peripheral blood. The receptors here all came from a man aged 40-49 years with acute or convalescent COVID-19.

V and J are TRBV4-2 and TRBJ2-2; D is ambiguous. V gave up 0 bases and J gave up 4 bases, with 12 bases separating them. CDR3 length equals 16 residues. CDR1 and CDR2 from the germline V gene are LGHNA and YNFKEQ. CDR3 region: CASSQDPASSTGELFF. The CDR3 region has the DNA TGTGCCAGCAGCCAAGATCCCGCTAGTAGCACCGGGGAGCTGTTTTTT.

CDR3 nucleotide sequence: TGTGCCAGCAGTGAAGGACGGGAGAATTACCAAGAGACCCAGTACTTC. Amino acid sequence: CASSEGRENYQETQYF. V gene TRBV6-1 combines with J gene TRBJ2-5; TRBD2 is a possible D gene (6 bases). Germline V lookup: CDR1 MNHNS, CDR2 SASEGT. The CDR3 has 16 amino acids. The ends were cut back, 1 base at V and 0 bases at J, with 12 bases in the middle.

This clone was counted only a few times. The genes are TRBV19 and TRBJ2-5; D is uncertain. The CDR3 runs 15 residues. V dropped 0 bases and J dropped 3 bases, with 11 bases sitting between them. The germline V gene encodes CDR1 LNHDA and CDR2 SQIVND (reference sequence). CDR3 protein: CASSIDLHRKETQYF. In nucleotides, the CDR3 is TGTGCCAGTAGTATAGATCTGCACAGAAAAGAGACCCAGTACTTC.

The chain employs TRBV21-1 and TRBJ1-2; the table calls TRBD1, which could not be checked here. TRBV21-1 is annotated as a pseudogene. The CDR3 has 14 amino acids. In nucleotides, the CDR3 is TGTGCCAGCAGCACCGAACAGGGGAACTATGGCTACACCTTC. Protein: CASSTEQGNYGYTF.

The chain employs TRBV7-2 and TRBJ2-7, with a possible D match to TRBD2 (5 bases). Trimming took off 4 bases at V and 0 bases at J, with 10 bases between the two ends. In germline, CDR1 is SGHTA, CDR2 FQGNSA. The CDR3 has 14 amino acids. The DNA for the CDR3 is TGTGCCAGCAGCTACGTAGGGAGCTCCTACGAGCAGTACTTC. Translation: CASSYVGSSYEQYF.

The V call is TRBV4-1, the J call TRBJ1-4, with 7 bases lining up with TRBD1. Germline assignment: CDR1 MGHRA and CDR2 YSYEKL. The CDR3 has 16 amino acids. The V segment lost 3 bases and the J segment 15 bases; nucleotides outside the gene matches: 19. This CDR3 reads CASSHNWDSPMKWVFF. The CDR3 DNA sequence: TGCGCCAGCAGCCATAATTGGGACAGTCCGATGAAATGGGTGTTTTTT.

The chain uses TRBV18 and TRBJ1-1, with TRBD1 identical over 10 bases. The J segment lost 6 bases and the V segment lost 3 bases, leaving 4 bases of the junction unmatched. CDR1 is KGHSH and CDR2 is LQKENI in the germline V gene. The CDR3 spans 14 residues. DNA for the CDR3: TGTGCCAGCTCACCGGGGACAGGGGAGGCTGAAGCTTTCTTT. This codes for CASSPGTGEAEAFF.

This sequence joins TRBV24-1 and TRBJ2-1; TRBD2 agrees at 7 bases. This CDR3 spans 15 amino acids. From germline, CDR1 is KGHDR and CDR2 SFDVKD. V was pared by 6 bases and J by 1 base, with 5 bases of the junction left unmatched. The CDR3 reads CATSLAGESYNEQFF. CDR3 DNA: TGTGCCACCAGTTTGGCGGGAGAGTCCTACAATGAGCAGTTCTTC.

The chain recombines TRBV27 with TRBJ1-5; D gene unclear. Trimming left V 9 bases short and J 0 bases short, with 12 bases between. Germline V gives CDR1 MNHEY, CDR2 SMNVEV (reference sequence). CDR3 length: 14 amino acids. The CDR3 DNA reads TGTGCCAGGACAAATACTTATAGCAATCAGCCCCAGCATTTT. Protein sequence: CARTNTYSNQPQHF.

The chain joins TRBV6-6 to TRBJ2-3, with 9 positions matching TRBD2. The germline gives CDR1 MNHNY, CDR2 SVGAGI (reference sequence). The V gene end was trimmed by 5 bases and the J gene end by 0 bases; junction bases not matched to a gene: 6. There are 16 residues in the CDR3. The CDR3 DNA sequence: TGTGCCAGCAGTAGGCTAGCGGGACCGAGCACAGATACGCAGTATTTT. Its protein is CASSRLAGPSTDTQYF.

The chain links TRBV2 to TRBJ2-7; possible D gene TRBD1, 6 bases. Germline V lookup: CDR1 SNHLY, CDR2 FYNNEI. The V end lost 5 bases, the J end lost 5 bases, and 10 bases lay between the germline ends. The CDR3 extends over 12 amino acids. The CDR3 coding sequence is TGTGCCAGCAGTCTGGACAGTAACGAGCAGTACTTC. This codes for CASSLDSNEQYF.

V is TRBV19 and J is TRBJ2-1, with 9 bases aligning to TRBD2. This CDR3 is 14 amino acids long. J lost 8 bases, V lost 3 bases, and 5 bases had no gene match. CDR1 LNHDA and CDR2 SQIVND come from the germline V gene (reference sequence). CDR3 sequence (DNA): TGTGCCAGTAGTATGCTAGCGGGATCGTATGAGCAGTTCTTC. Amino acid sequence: CASSMLAGSYEQFF.

This CDR3 is CASSRGTGGDNEQFF. CDR3 nucleotides: TGCGCCAGCAGCCGAGGGACAGGCGGTGACAATGAGCAGTTCTTC. The V call is TRBV5-1, the J call TRBJ2-1, with 8 bases aligning to TRBD1. V trimming: 4 bases; J trimming: 5 bases; junction bases outside the gene matches: 8. The V gene's germline CDR1 is SGHRS and CDR2 YFSETQ. This CDR3 is built from 15 residues.

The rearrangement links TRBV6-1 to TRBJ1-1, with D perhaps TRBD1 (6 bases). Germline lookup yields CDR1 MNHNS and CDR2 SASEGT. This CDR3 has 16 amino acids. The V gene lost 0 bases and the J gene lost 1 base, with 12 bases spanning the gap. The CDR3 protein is CASSEAGDKRNTEAFF. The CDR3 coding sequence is TGTGCCAGCAGTGAAGCAGGGGACAAACGGAACACTGAAGCTTTCTTT.

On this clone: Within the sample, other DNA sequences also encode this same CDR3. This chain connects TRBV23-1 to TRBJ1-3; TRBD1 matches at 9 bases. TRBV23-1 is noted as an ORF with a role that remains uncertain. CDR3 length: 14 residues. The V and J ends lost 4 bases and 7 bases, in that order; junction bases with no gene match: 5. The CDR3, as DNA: TGCGCCAGCAGTCCCGGGACAGGGACGAACACCATATATTTT. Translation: CASSPGTGTNTIYF.

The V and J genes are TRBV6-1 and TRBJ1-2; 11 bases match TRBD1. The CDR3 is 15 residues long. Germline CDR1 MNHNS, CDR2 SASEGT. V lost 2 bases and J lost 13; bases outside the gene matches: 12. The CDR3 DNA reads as TGTGCCAGCAGTGAATATTACGGGACAGGGGGAACGGGCACCTTC. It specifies CASSEYYGTGGTGTF.

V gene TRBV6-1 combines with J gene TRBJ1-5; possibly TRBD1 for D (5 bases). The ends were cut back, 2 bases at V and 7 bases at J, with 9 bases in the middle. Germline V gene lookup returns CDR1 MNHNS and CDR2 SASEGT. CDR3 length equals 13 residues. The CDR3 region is CASSELGPQPQHF. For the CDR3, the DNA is TGTGCCAGCAGTGAATTGGGGCCCCAGCCCCAGCATTTT.

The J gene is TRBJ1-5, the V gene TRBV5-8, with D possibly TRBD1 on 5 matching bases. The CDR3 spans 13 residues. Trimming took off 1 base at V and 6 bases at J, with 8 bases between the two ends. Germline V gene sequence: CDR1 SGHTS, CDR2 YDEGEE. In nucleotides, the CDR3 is TGTGCCAGCAGCTTGCCAGGGATTCAGCCCCAGCATTTT. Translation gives CASSLPGIQPQHF.

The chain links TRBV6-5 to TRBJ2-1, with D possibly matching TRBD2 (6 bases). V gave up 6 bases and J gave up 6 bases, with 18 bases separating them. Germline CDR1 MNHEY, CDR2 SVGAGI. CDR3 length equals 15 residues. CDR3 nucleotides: TGTGCCAGCAGCTCCCTAGATCGGGAGATCAATGAGCAGTTCTTC. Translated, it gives CASSSLDREINEQFF.

CDR3 coding DNA: TGTGCCAGCACGTTGTTGAGGCAGGGGGCGAGTGGCTACACCTTC. Translating gives CASTLLRQGASGYTF. The rearrangement links TRBV28 to TRBJ1-2; 8 bases map to TRBD1. The ends lost 7 bases at V and 7 bases at J; junction bases unmatched: 14. The CDR3 is 15 residues long. Germline-derived CDR1 and CDR2 are MDHEN and SYDVKM.